Below, one TCR beta chain is given with its context. As yet, its antigen is unknown. Germline-derived CDR1 and CDR2 are SQVTM and ANQGSEA. The CDR3 loop spans 13 amino acids. The germline V and J ends were trimmed by 7 bases and 4 bases, with 14 bases remaining between them. The entry originates in a study of cytomegalovirus exposure and HLA in healthy donors. Notes on the study in general: Most TCR sequences proved rare, with some public TCRs found in many donors.

The PCR was carried out with 60 Vbeta primers and 13 Jbeta primers. Per the study methods: In a later analysis, of around 80 million unique beta chains, some 10 million appeared in at least two donors. The protocol was immunoSEQ multiplex PCR, while the TCRdb copy is restricted to in-frame clones and leaves out a portion. V, J and clone size reflect that table, while D and trimming were determined from the DNA. The sample has around 150,000 clones, 65% to 80% seen once. The J gene is TRBJ1-5, the V gene TRBV29-1; D ambiguous. Sequenced input: PBMCs. The TCR sequence derives from a woman aged 40 to 49 in good health and CMV-seropositive. The CDR3 DNA follows: TGCAGCGCTTCCGGGAGCGGTAATCAGCCCCAGCATTTT. Protein product: CSASGSGNQPQHF.